These T cell receptor beta chains were read from a single sample in a study of PD-L1 blockade in urothelial cancer. Repertoires were generated with immunoSEQ multiplex PCR, while TCRdb's copy carries only in-frame clones and drops some. The table includes 45,000 to 50,000 clones, 79% detected once. The sequences come from PBMCs, collected around atezolizumab (anti-PD-L1) treatment. The receptor set was obtained from a man between 65 and 80 years old with urothelial cancer. The CDR3 runs from the conserved cysteine through the conserved F or W. D genes are given only for firm matches. Clone size is not always given. Where it is, it says once, few, many or a class for expanded clones.

v_call: TRBV28; clone_size: NA; j_call: TRBJ2-6; d_call: NA; cdr3_aa: CASTAGSTSVLTF; cdr3_nt: TGTGCCAGCACGGCGGGGTCGACCAGCGTCCTGACTTTC
v_call: TRBV5-1; clone_size: NA; j_call: TRBJ1-2; d_call: NA; cdr3_aa: CASSQGSADYGYTF; cdr3_nt: TGCGCCAGCAGTCAGGGGTCGGCGGACTATGGCTACACCTTC
v_call: TRBV5-1; clone_size: NA; j_call: TRBJ1-1; d_call: NA; cdr3_aa: CASSPRGTEAFF; cdr3_nt: TGCGCCAGCAGCCCGAGGGGGACTGAAGCTTTCTTT
v_call: TRBV7-8; clone_size: NA; j_call: TRBJ2-2; d_call: NA; cdr3_aa: CASSWGLYTGELFF; cdr3_nt: TGTGCCAGCAGCTGGGGACTGTACACCGGGGAGCTGTTTTTT
v_call: TRBV10-3; clone_size: NA; j_call: TRBJ2-5; d_call: NA; cdr3_aa: CAISESWERERGETQYF; cdr3_nt: TGTGCCATCAGTGAGTCCTGGGAGAGGGAGCGAGGGGAGACCCAGTACTTC
v_call: TRBV19; clone_size: medium-sized; j_call: TRBJ2-7; d_call: NA; cdr3_aa: CASSIVDSSYEQYF; cdr3_nt: TGTGCCAGTAGTATAGTGGACAGCTCCTACGAGCAGTACTTC
v_call: TRBV2; clone_size: NA; j_call: TRBJ2-4; d_call: NA; cdr3_aa: CASSEWRGQAKNIQYF; cdr3_nt: TGTGCCAGCAGTGAATGGCGGGGGCAGGCCAAAAACATTCAGTACTTC
v_call: TRBV28; clone_size: few; j_call: TRBJ1-2; d_call: NA; cdr3_aa: CASSLSQGQVYGYTF; cdr3_nt: TGTGCCAGCAGTTTATCTCAGGGGCAGGTCTATGGCTACACCTTC
v_call: TRBV5-1; clone_size: NA; j_call: TRBJ2-5; d_call: NA; cdr3_aa: CASSFMGRETQYF; cdr3_nt: TGCGCCAGCAGCTTTATGGGGCGGGAGACCCAGTACTTC
v_call: TRBV5-4; clone_size: NA; j_call: TRBJ2-7; d_call: TRBD1; cdr3_aa: CASSVDRVNHEQYF; cdr3_nt: TGTGCCAGCAGCGTGGACAGGGTAAACCACGAGCAGTACTTC
v_call: TRBV21-1; clone_size: NA; j_call: TRBJ2-7; d_call: NA; cdr3_aa: CASSKGRRILLYEQYF; cdr3_nt: TGTGCCAGCAGCAAAGGGCGGCGGATCCTTCTCTACGAGCAGTACTTC
v_call: TRBV10-1; clone_size: once; j_call: TRBJ1-3; d_call: NA; cdr3_aa: CASSEDTYSGNTIYF; cdr3_nt: TGCGCCAGCAGTGAGGACACGTACTCTGGAAACACCATATATTTT
v_call: TRBV28; clone_size: NA; j_call: TRBJ1-2; d_call: NA; cdr3_aa: CASSLGLGRGYTF; cdr3_nt: TGTGCCAGCAGCCTAGGACTCGGCAGGGGCTACACCTTC
v_call: TRBV5-5; clone_size: NA; j_call: TRBJ2-7; d_call: TRBD1; cdr3_aa: CASSLSGTGVYEQYF; cdr3_nt: TGTGCCAGCAGCCTTTCCGGGACAGGGGTCTACGAGCAGTACTTC
v_call: TRBV5-1; clone_size: NA; j_call: TRBJ2-5; d_call: NA; cdr3_aa: CASSRGAGETQYF; cdr3_nt: TGCGCCAGCAGTCGCGGGGCAGGAGAGACCCAGTACTTC
v_call: TRBV25-1; clone_size: NA; j_call: TRBJ2-5; d_call: TRBD2; cdr3_aa: CATNGGLAGSSQETQYF; cdr3_nt: TGTGCCACCAATGGGGGGCTAGCGGGCTCTTCCCAAGAGACCCAGTACTTC
v_call: TRBV2; clone_size: many; j_call: TRBJ2-7; d_call: NA; cdr3_aa: CASSDSYEQYF; cdr3_nt: TGTGCCAGCAGTGACAGCTACGAGCAGTACTTC
v_call: TRBV7-8; clone_size: NA; j_call: TRBJ2-3; d_call: NA; cdr3_aa: CASSPLGATDTQYF; cdr3_nt: TGTGCCAGCAGCCCCCTGGGGGCTACAGATACGCAGTATTTT
v_call: TRBV14; clone_size: NA; j_call: TRBJ2-1; d_call: NA; cdr3_aa: CASSQDLSWNEQFF; cdr3_nt: TGTGCCAGCAGCCAAGACCTCAGTTGGAATGAGCAGTTCTTC
v_call: TRBV2; clone_size: NA; j_call: TRBJ1-5; d_call: TRBD1; cdr3_aa: CASGQGSGNQPQHF; cdr3_nt: TGTGCCAGCGGACAGGGATCGGGAAATCAGCCCCAGCATTTT
v_call: TRBV7-9; clone_size: once; j_call: TRBJ2-1; d_call: TRBD1; cdr3_aa: CASSLFEGAGKAEQFF; cdr3_nt: TGTGCCAGCAGCTTATTTGAGGGGGCGGGCAAGGCTGAGCAGTTCTTC
v_call: TRBV30; clone_size: NA; j_call: TRBJ2-1; d_call: TRBD1; cdr3_aa: CAWARQGVNEQFF; cdr3_nt: TGTGCCTGGGCAAGACAGGGGGTCAATGAGCAGTTCTTC
v_call: TRBV27; clone_size: NA; j_call: TRBJ1-1; d_call: NA; cdr3_aa: CASSARQRTEAFF; cdr3_nt: TGTGCCAGCAGTGCACGACAGAGGACTGAAGCTTTCTTT
v_call: TRBV28; clone_size: NA; j_call: TRBJ1-5; d_call: TRBD1; cdr3_aa: CASSATGGAGNQPQHF; cdr3_nt: TGTGCCAGCAGTGCGACAGGGGGCGCGGGCAATCAGCCCCAGCATTTT
v_call: TRBV6-1; clone_size: NA; j_call: TRBJ1-1; d_call: NA; cdr3_aa: CASNLGGAGVTEAFF; cdr3_nt: TGTGCCAGCAATCTGGGGGGGGCAGGCGTGACTGAAGCTTTCTTT
v_call: TRBV5-6; clone_size: NA; j_call: TRBJ2-5; d_call: NA; cdr3_aa: CASSLASLAQETQYF; cdr3_nt: TGTGCCAGCAGCTTGGCAAGTTTGGCTCAAGAGACCCAGTACTTC
v_call: TRBV7-8; clone_size: once; j_call: TRBJ2-5; d_call: TRBD1; cdr3_aa: CASSGGDRVWETQYF; cdr3_nt: TGTGCCAGCAGCGGAGGAGACAGGGTCTGGGAGACCCAGTACTTC
v_call: TRBV2; clone_size: NA; j_call: TRBJ1-2; d_call: NA; cdr3_aa: CASSELAGEYGYTF; cdr3_nt: TGTGCCAGCAGTGAATTGGCAGGGGAATATGGCTACACCTTC
v_call: TRBV5-1; clone_size: NA; j_call: TRBJ2-7; d_call: TRBD2; cdr3_aa: CASSLDAGRAYEQYF; cdr3_nt: TGCGCCAGCAGCTTGGACGCCGGGAGGGCCTACGAGCAGTACTTC
v_call: TRBV5-4; clone_size: NA; j_call: TRBJ2-1; d_call: TRBD2; cdr3_aa: CASSFGGSSYNEQFF; cdr3_nt: TGTGCCAGCAGCTTCGGCGGGAGTTCCTACAATGAGCAGTTCTTC
v_call: TRBV5-4; clone_size: NA; j_call: TRBJ1-4; d_call: TRBD1; cdr3_aa: CASSSPGTGHEKLFF; cdr3_nt: TGTGCCAGCAGCTCCCCCGGGACAGGGCATGAAAAACTGTTTTTT
v_call: TRBV6-5; clone_size: NA; j_call: TRBJ1-2; d_call: NA; cdr3_aa: CASSYSRGYGYTF; cdr3_nt: TGTGCCAGCAGCTACTCCAGGGGCTATGGCTACACCTTC
v_call: TRBV28; clone_size: NA; j_call: TRBJ1-4; d_call: TRBD1; cdr3_aa: CASSLGSRGPGEKLFF; cdr3_nt: TGTGCCAGCAGTTTAGGGAGTAGGGGGCCAGGGGAAAAACTGTTTTTT
v_call: TRBV4-1; clone_size: NA; j_call: TRBJ2-1; d_call: TRBD2; cdr3_aa: CASSHWTSGGVNEQFF; cdr3_nt: TGCGCCAGCAGCCATTGGACTAGCGGGGGGGTAAATGAGCAGTTCTTC
v_call: TRBV18; clone_size: NA; j_call: TRBJ2-3; d_call: TRBD2; cdr3_aa: CASSRLAGNTDTQYF; cdr3_nt: TGTGCCAGCTCCCGGCTAGCGGGAAACACAGATACGCAGTATTTT
v_call: TRBV11-3; clone_size: NA; j_call: TRBJ2-1; d_call: TRBD2; cdr3_aa: CASSLSLAGEQFF; cdr3_nt: TGTGCCAGCAGCTTATCTCTAGCGGGAGAGCAGTTCTTC
v_call: TRBV28; clone_size: NA; j_call: TRBJ1-3; d_call: TRBD1; cdr3_aa: CASDGQGRTGNTIYF; cdr3_nt: TGTGCCAGCGACGGACAGGGAAGAACTGGAAACACCATATATTTT
v_call: TRBV9; clone_size: NA; j_call: TRBJ1-1; d_call: NA; cdr3_aa: CASSVGPGRANTEAFF; cdr3_nt: TGTGCCAGCAGCGTAGGACCGGGCAGGGCGAACACTGAAGCTTTCTTT
v_call: TRBV4-1; clone_size: NA; j_call: TRBJ2-7; d_call: NA; cdr3_aa: CASSRTTAYEQYF; cdr3_nt: TGCGCCAGCAGCAGGACTACAGCTTACGAGCAGTACTTC
v_call: TRBV6-1; clone_size: NA; j_call: TRBJ2-7; d_call: NA; cdr3_aa: CASSSFLNNEQYF; cdr3_nt: TGTGCCAGCAGTTCCTTCCTCAACAACGAGCAGTACTTC
v_call: TRBV5-1; clone_size: NA; j_call: TRBJ2-1; d_call: TRBD2; cdr3_aa: CASSSTSGNPYNEQFF; cdr3_nt: TGCGCCAGCAGCTCGACTAGCGGGAACCCCTACAATGAGCAGTTCTTC
v_call: TRBV5-1; clone_size: NA; j_call: TRBJ2-1; d_call: NA; cdr3_aa: CASSSGGLAVPYNEQFF; cdr3_nt: TGCGCCAGCAGCTCCGGAGGTCTAGCCGTCCCCTACAATGAGCAGTTCTTC